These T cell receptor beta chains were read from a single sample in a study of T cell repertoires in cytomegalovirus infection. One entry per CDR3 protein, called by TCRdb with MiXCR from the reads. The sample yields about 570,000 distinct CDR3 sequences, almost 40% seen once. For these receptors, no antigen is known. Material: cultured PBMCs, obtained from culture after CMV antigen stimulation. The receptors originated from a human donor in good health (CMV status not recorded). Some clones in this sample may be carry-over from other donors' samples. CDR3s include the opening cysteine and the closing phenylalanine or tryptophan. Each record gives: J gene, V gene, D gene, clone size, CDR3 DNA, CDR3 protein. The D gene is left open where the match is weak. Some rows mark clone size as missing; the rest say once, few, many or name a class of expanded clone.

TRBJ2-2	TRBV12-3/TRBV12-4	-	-	TGTGCCAGCAGTTCCACGGGACCCGGGGAGCTGTTTTTT	CASSSTGPGELFF
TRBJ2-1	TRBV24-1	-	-	TGTGCCACCTCTAGGGAGGCCTCCTACAATGAGCAGTTCTTC	CATSREASYNEQFF
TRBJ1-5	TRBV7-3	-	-	TGTGCCAGCAGCCCCCGACAGGTTAGCAATCAGCCCCAGCATTTT	CASSPRQVSNQPQHF
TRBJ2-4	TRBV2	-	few	TGTGCCAGCAGGACCTCGGGACTAGCCAAAAACATTCAGTACTTC	CASRTSGLAKNIQYF
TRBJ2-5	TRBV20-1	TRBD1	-	TGCAGTGCTCGGGACAGACAAGAGACCCAGTACTTC	CSARDRQETQYF
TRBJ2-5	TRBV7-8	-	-	TGTGCCAGCAGCTTCCTACTCTCCGGACAAGAGACCCAGTACTTC	CASSFLLSGQETQYF
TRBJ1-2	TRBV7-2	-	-	TGTGCCAGCAGCTTAAGCGTGGGGATGCGGTATGGCTACACCTTC	CASSLSVGMRYGYTF
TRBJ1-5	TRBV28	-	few	TGTGCCAGCAGTTTAGGGAGCCATAGCAATCAGCCCCAGCATTTT	CASSLGSHSNQPQHF
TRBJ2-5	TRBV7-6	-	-	TGTGCCAGCAGCTTACTAGCAAGTGGGACCCAGTACTTC	CASSLLASGTQYF
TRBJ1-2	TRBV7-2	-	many	TGTGCCAGCAGCTTAGCGGGGCAGGGATGGGGCTACACCTTC	CASSLAGQGWGYTF
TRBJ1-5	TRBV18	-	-	TGTGCCAGCTCACCCGAACGTAGGGCCGGGCCCCAGCATTTT	CASSPERRAGPQHF
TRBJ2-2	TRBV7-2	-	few	TGTGCCAGCAGCCTTAGACTGGTTAACACCGGGGAGCTGTTTTTT	CASSLRLVNTGELFF
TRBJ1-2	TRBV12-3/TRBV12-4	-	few	TGTGCCAGCAACAGCCCTGGGGGTCGCTATGGCTACACCTTC	CASNSPGGRYGYTF
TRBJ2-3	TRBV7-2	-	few	TGTGCCAGCAGCTTAGGACCGTTCACAGATACGCAGTATTTT	CASSLGPFTDTQYF
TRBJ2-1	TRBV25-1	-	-	TGTGCCAGCAGTGAATCAGCCAAGAGCGGACTTTACAATGAGCAGTTCTTC	CASSESAKSGLYNEQFF
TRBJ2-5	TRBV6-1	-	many	TGTGCCAGCAGTGGAAGGGGCGGGTACCAAGAGACCCAGTACTTC	CASSGRGGYQETQYF
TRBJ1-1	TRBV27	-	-	TGTGCCAGCAGTCCCCCGTGGCGCCCCGGGCGCACTGAAGCTTTCTTT	CASSPPWRPGRTEAFF
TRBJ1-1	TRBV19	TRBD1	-	TGTGCCAGTAGACCCGACAGGGACACTGAAGCTTTCTTT	CASRPDRDTEAFF
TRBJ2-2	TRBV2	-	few	TGTGCCAGCAGTGAAGTTGGGGCGGGAAGTGACACCGGGGAGCTGTTTTTT	CASSEVGAGSDTGELFF
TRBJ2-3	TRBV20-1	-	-	TGCAGCGGGGGGCAGGCGCTTAGCACAGATACGCAGTATTTT	CSGGQALSTDTQYF
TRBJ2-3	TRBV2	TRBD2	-	TGTGCCAGCTCCCGACTAGCGGGAACGACAGATACGCAGTATTTT	CASSRLAGTTDTQYF
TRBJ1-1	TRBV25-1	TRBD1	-	TGTGCCAGCAGTGCCTCCGGGACAGGAGCCAACACTGAAGCTTTCTTT	CASSASGTGANTEAFF
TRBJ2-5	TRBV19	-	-	TGTGCCAGTAGCCCCCGGGACACCCGTGAGACCCAGTACTTC	CASSPRDTRETQYF
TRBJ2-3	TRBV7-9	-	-	TGTGCCAGCAGCTCCTACATACGGGGGACAGATACGCAGTATTTT	CASSSYIRGTDTQYF
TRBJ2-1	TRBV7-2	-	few	TGTGCCAGCAGCTTATGGGGGGACAATGAGCAGTTCTTC	CASSLWGDNEQFF
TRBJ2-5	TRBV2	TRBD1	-	TGTGCCAGCACCGGGACAGGGTTTGAGACCCAGTACTTC	CASTGTGFETQYF
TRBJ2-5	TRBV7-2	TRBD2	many	TGTGCCAGCAGCCCGCAGGGACTAGCGGGGAAATACAACCAAGAGACCCAGTACTTC	CASSPQGLAGKYNQETQYF
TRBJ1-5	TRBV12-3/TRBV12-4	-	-	TGTGCCAGCAGTTTATCGGGGCACAATCAGCCCCAGCATTTT	CASSLSGHNQPQHF
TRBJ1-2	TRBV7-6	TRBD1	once	TGTGCCAGCAGCTTGTCCGGGACAGCCTACACCTTC	CASSLSGTAYTF
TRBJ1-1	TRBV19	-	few	TGTGCCAGTATCCCGCTCGGGGGTCGGGGAGCTTTCTTT	CASIPLGGRGAFF
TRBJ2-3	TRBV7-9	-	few	TGTGCCAGCAGCTTTACCGTGGCTAGCGCTTCGCAGTATTTT	CASSFTVASASQYF
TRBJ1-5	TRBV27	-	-	TGTGCCAGCAGTTTAGTGGGGAAGAATCAGCCCCAGCATTTT	CASSLVGKNQPQHF
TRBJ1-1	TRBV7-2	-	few	TGTGCCAGCAGCCCTTGGCAGGACACTGAAGCTTTCTTT	CASSPWQDTEAFF
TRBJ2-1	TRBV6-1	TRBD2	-	TGTGCCAGCAGTGTCCCCGCGGGGGATGAGCAGTTCTTC	CASSVPAGDEQFF
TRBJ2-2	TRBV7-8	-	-	TGTGCCAGCAGCTTAGTGGCCTACACCGGGGAGCTGTTTTTT	CASSLVAYTGELFF
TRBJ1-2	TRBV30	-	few	TGTGCCTGGAGTGTGAGGGGCTTAGGCTATGGCTACACCTTC	CAWSVRGLGYGYTF
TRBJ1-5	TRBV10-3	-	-	TGTGCCATCAGTGAGTCCTTAGTAGGCCAGAACAATCAGCCCCAGCATTTT	CAISESLVGQNNQPQHF
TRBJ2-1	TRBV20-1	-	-	TGCAGTGCTAGGGCACCCTCAGTTACTGTATACAATGAGCAGTTCTTC	CSARAPSVTVYNEQFF
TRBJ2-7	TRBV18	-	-	TGTGCCAGCTCACCTCCGACAAATCCCTACGAGCAGTACTTC	CASSPPTNPYEQYF
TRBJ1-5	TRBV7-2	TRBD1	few	TGTGCCAGCAGCTTTGACAGGGGTCAAGGGCCCCAGCATTTT	CASSFDRGQGPQHF
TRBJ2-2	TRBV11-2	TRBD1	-	TGTGCCAGCAGCTTATTAGCCGGGACAGGGGTGACCGGGGAGCTGTTTTTT	CASSLLAGTGVTGELFF
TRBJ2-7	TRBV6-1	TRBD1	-	TGTGCCAGCAGTGAAGCGGGACAGGGGTTCCCCTACGAGCAGTACTTC	CASSEAGQGFPYEQYF
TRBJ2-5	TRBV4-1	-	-	TGCGCCAGCAGCCTCGGTCTTATGGAGACCCAGTACTTC	CASSLGLMETQYF
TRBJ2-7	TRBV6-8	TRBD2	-	TGTGCCAGCAGGGCCGGGACTATCTACGAGCAGTACTTC	CASRAGTIYEQYF
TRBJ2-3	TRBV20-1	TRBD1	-	TGCAGTGCTATAAGGGTCCGGGACAGATGGATAGGGTTTGACAAATGGGCCTACACAGATACGCAGTATTTT	CSAIRVRDRWIGFDKWAYTDTQYF
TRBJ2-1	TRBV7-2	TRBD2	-	TGTGCCAGCAGCGTTTCGGGCGGGGGGGTACCGGGGGAGCAGTTCTTC	CASSVSGGGVPGEQFF
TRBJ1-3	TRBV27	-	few	TGTGCCAGCAGTTTATACTTACACCTCTCTGGAAACACCATATATTTT	CASSLYLHLSGNTIYF
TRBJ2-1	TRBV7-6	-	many	TGTGCCAGCAGCTTGGGGGGACCTTACAATGAGCAGTTCTTC	CASSLGGPYNEQFF
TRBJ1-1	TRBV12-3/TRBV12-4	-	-	TGTGCCAGCAGTCCCTCAGTGTGGGATATGAACACTGAAGCTTTCTTT	CASSPSVWDMNTEAFF
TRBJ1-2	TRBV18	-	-	TGTGCCAGCTCACCCGGGACGGATCTATATGGCTACACCTTC	CASSPGTDLYGYTF
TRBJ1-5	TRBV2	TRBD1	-	TGTGCCAGCAGTGCGGACAGGAGAGGGGCTCAGCCCCAGCATTTT	CASSADRRGAQPQHF
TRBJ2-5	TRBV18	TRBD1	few	TGTGCCAGCTCACCGCCGGGACAGGGATGGGAGACCCAGTACTTC	CASSPPGQGWETQYF
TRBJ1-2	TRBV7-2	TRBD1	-	TGTGCCAGCAGCTCCTTCGGGACAGGGGTTGAGGGCTACACCTTC	CASSSFGTGVEGYTF